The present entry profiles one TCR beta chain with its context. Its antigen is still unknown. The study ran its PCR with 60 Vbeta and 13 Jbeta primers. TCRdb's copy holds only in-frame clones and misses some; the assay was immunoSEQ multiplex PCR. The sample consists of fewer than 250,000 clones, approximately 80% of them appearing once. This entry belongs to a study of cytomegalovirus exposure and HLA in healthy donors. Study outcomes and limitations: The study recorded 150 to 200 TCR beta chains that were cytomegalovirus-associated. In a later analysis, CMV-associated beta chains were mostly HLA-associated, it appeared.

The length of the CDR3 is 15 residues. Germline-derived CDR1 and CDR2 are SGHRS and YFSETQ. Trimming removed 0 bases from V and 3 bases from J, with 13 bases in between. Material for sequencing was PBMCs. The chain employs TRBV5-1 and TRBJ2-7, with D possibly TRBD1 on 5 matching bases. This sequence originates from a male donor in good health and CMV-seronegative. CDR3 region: CASSLEGRTLYEQYF. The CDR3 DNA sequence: TGCGCCAGCAGCTTGGAGGGCAGGACACTCTACGAGCAGTACTTC.